This T cell receptor beta chain comes out of a study of blood T cells in healthy people across ages. A word on this clonotype: Its antigen is currently unknown.

Primed by a sample-barcoded 5' primer and a J-beta primer mix, a second PCR proceeded for about 7 to 11 cycles. TCRdb reprocessed the 5' RACE reads via MiXCR and lists one record per CDR3 protein. The sample shows just over 800,000 distinct CDR3 sequences, around 62% of them seen only once. Overall study results and limits: Bulk PBMC profiling left naive and antigen-experienced comparisons inconclusive. It was the long-lived donors that had more naive CD4+ cells and higher diversity than aged donors.

CDR1 and CDR2 from the germline V gene are SQVTM and ANQGSEA. The V gene end was trimmed by 4 bases and the J gene end by 3 bases; junction bases not matched to a gene: 4. This CDR3 has 14 amino acids. V usage is TRBV29-1 and J usage is TRBJ2-3; 10 bases map to TRBD2. The clonotype comes from a man aged 30-40 years in good health. What was sequenced was blood. CDR3 region: CSVGPGLATDTQYF. The CDR3 DNA is TGCAGCGTTGGACCGGGACTAGCGACAGATACGCAGTATTTT.